The TCR beta chain described here comes from a study of type 1 regulatory T cells. Study as a whole: This in vitro CD4 product, T-allo10, is enriched for Tr1 cells and alloantigen-specific.

Trimming pared 5 bases from V and 3 bases from J, leaving 20 bases between. Germline CDR1 reads DFQATT; CDR2 reads SNEGSKA (reference sequence). The CDR3 has 15 amino acids. Each CDR3 protein gets one entry after TCRdb re-called the reads with MiXCR. The data show about 71,000 distinct CDR3 sequences, around 20% seen once. This clonotype was seen more than once but under ten times. Antigen unknown. Study-wide findings and caveats: Tr1 cells had a more restricted TCR repertoire than non-Tr1 cells.

The TCR comes from a human donor in good health. Sequenced sample: cultured type 1 regulatory T (Tr1) cells, either the whole culture or a sorted fraction (not recorded which). The chain joins TRBV20-1 to TRBJ2-7; tentatively, D is TRBD2 (5 bases). CDR3 loop: CSAEVSRAANYEQYF. The CDR3 region has the DNA TGCAGTGCTGAAGTTTCGCGGGCCGCCAACTACGAGCAGTACTTC.